This record covers a single T cell receptor (beta chain). Its specificity is not known. Pooled in the analysis were second doses at about 4 or about 12 weeks. This entry is derived from a study of T cell responses to AZD1222 COVID-19 vaccine. Findings of the study overall: The repertoires were collected only after the peak T cell response.

Libraries were prepared by immunoSEQ multiplex PCR; TCRdb keeps only in-frame clonotypes and omits some of them. The sample consists of 130,000 to 150,000 clones, about 86% of them appearing once. The CDR3 is 16 amino acids. CDR1 and CDR2 (germline): MGHRA, YSYEKL. Trimming took 4 bases from V and 8 from J, leaving 20 bases between them. The origin of this receptor is an adult who received the AZD1222 COVID-19 vaccine. The specimen comprised peripheral blood, sampled 28 days after the second AZD1222 dose. The chain carries TRBV4-1 and TRBJ1-4; D ambiguous. The CDR3 DNA reads TGCGCCAGCAGCCGAGCCACGGCCGAGCTAGGCGAAAAACTGTTTTTT. Translating gives CASSRATAELGEKLFF.